The 25 T cell receptor beta chains given below trace back to one sample, sequenced in a study of post-analysis software for immune sequencing data. General study findings and limits: Elevated frequency relative to controls characterized roughly five TRBV segments in patients, TRBV5-6, TRBV5-1 and TRBV20-1 among them.

The antigens these receptors bind are not known. Each TCR beta cDNA library carried unique molecular identifiers. From the PCR reads, TCRdb called clonotypes with MiXCR, one entry per CDR3 protein. Of approximately 660,000 distinct CDR3 sequences in the sample, approximately 60% were seen once. Sequencing used blood. The receptor source for this set is a girl between 2 and 10 years old with multiple sclerosis.

This clonotype turned up a few times. V is TRBV20-1 and J is TRBJ1-1; D possibly corresponds to TRBD1 (6 bases). V was clipped by 5 bases and J by 5 bases, with 18 bases between them. Looked up from germline, CDR1 is DFQATT and CDR2 is SNEGSKA (reference sequence). The CDR3 has 14 amino acids. The CDR3 spells CSARRGGRETEAFF. CDR3 nucleotides: TGCAGTGCTCGGCGGGGGGGGCGGGAAACTGAAGCTTTCTTT.

V usage is TRBV13 and J usage is TRBJ2-1; possibly TRBD2 for D (6 bases). Germline assignment: CDR1 PRHDT and CDR2 FYEKMQ (reference sequence). The CDR3 contains 15 residues. The ends were cut back, 6 bases at V and 0 bases at J, with 12 bases in the middle. CDR3 loop: CASRTWTTSYNEQFF. The CDR3 bases are TGTGCCAGCAGAACTTGGACTACCTCCTACAATGAGCAGTTCTTC. Supplemented by reference TRBV13 and TRBJ2-1, the full variable domain reads AAGVIQSPRHLIKEKRETATLKCYPIPRHDTVYWYQQGPGQDPQFLISFYEKMQSDKGSIPDRFSAQQFSDYHSELNMSSLELGDSALYFCASRTWTTSYNEQFFGPGTRLTVL.

This rearrangement joins TRBV7-9 to TRBJ1-2, with 8 positions matching TRBD1. V was clipped by 1 base and J by 2 bases; unmatched bases: 6. Germline CDR1 reads SEHNR; CDR2 reads FQNEAQ (reference sequence). The CDR3 is made up of 16 amino acids. The CDR3 bases are TGTGCCAGCAGCTTAGGTTACGGGACAGGAAACTATGGCTACACCTTC. It encodes CASSLGYGTGNYGYTF.

The chain employs TRBV12-3 or TRBV12-4 and TRBJ1-1; a possible D gene is TRBD1 (5 bases). The germline V and J ends were trimmed by 6 bases and 0 bases, with 5 bases remaining between them. This CDR3 contains 12 residues. The CDR3 reads CASRGLNTEAFF. The DNA of the CDR3 is TGTGCCAGCAGGGGGCTGAACACTGAAGCTTTCTTT.

The chain has TRBV7-9 and TRBJ2-3, with D hard to call. V dropped 8 bases and J dropped 8 bases, with 11 bases sitting between them. This CDR3 has 11 amino acids. Germline V gives CDR1 SEHNR, CDR2 FQNEAQ (reference sequence). The chain's CDR3 is CASLYLGTQYF. DNA for the CDR3: TGTGCCAGCCTCTACTTGGGTACGCAGTATTTT.

The V and J genes are TRBV5-1 and TRBJ1-6, with D possibly matching TRBD1 (5 bases). This CDR3 has 15 amino acids. V shed 3 bases and J shed 6 bases, with 13 bases lying between them. The germline gives CDR1 SGHRS, CDR2 YFSETQ. CDR3 sequence (DNA): TGCGCCAGCAGCTCGGGGGACCGTGGTAATTCACCCCTCCACTTT. Its translation: CASSSGDRGNSPLHF.

The chain joins TRBV20-1 to TRBJ2-5; 12 bases align to TRBD2. CDR1 is DFQATT and CDR2 is SNEGSKA in the germline V gene (reference sequence). Trimming removed 5 bases from V and 4 bases from J; junction bases left unmatched: 11. This CDR3 is 16 amino acids long. In DNA, the CDR3 is TGCAGTGCTCGCGCTAGCGGGGGGGCCTATGGAGAGACCCAGTACTTC. This codes for CSARASGGAYGETQYF.

This clonotype was seen a single time. The chain carries TRBV7-2 and TRBJ2-1; weak D call: TRBD2 (6 bases). The CDR3 has 15 residues. The germline gives CDR1 SGHTA, CDR2 FQGNSA. V lost 3 bases to trimming and J lost 4 bases, with 13 bases between them. The DNA for the CDR3 is TGTGCCAGCAGCTTCGAGAACGGGAGATACAATGAGCAGTTCTTC. Encoded protein: CASSFENGRYNEQFF. The full variable domain, completed using reference TRBV7-2 and TRBJ2-1, is GAGVSQSPSNKVTEKGKDVELRCDPISGHTALYWYRQSLGQGLEFLIYFQGNSAPDKSGLPSDRFSAERTGGSVSTLTIQRTQQEDSAVYLCASSFENGRYNEQFFGPGTRLTVL.

This chain links TRBV6-2 or TRBV6-3 with TRBJ2-3, with 12 positions matching TRBD2. CDR1 and CDR2 from the germline V gene are MNHEY and SVGEGT. The CDR3 length is 15 residues. V dropped 2 bases and J dropped 6; count of bases not matched to a gene: 3. The CDR3 region has the DNA TGTGCCAGCAGTTACCCTCTAGCGGGAGGGGATACGCAGTATTTT. Translation: CASSYPLAGGDTQYF.

This clonotype occurred a few times. The chain couples TRBV12-3 or TRBV12-4 to TRBJ2-1, with D perhaps TRBD1 (5 bases). The length of the CDR3 is 13 residues. Trimming cost V 0 bases and J 9 bases, with 9 bases left between them. The CDR3 bases are TGTGCCAGCAGTTTAGCGCAGGGTAGTGAGCAGTTCTTC. Protein sequence: CASSLAQGSEQFF.

This clonotype has only a few counts. The V and J genes are TRBV4-2 and TRBJ2-1, with 8 positions matching TRBD2. Per the germline V gene, CDR1 is LGHNA and CDR2 is YNFKEQ. The CDR3 is made up of 16 amino acids. J gave up 2 bases and V 1 base, and 4 bases lay outside the gene matches. The CDR3 DNA sequence: TGTGCCAGCAGCCAAGTGCAGCGGGAGCCCTACAATGAGCAGTTCTTC. Translated: CASSQVQREPYNEQFF.

The chain recombines TRBV5-8 with TRBJ1-2; D not certain. Trimming removed 0 bases at V and 0 bases at J, with 6 bases between. CDR1 SGHTS and CDR2 YDEGEE come from the germline V gene. This CDR3 region has 14 residues. CDR3 amino acids: CASSLGLTNYGYTF. Written as DNA, the CDR3 is TGTGCCAGCAGCTTGGGGCTTACTAACTATGGCTACACCTTC.

This sequence joins TRBV5-1 and TRBJ1-2, with D possibly TRBD1 on 6 matching bases. Germline CDR1 and CDR2: SGHRS and YFSETQ. V was shortened by 0 bases and J by 2 bases, with 14 bases between the two germline ends. The CDR3 is made up of 16 amino acids. CDR3 region: CASSLEGDISNYGYTF. The CDR3 coding sequence is TGCGCCAGCAGCTTGGAAGGGGACATCTCCAACTATGGCTACACCTTC.

The V and J genes are TRBV29-1 and TRBJ2-5, with D perhaps assigned TRBD1 or TRBD2 (5 bases each). This CDR3 has 13 residues. V lost 2 bases and J lost 4, with 11 bases in between. The germline V gene has CDR1 SQVTM and CDR2 ANQGSEA. CDR3 residues: CSVEKSGRETQYF. The CDR3 region has the DNA TGCAGCGTTGAAAAGTCGGGACGAGAGACCCAGTACTTC.

This sequence joins TRBV5-1 and TRBJ2-3; TRBD2 matches 7 bases. The CDR3 covers 16 residues. Germline CDR1 reads SGHRS; CDR2 reads YFSETQ. Unmatched junction bases numbered 11, after V lost 2 bases and J lost 5 bases. The CDR3 sequence: CASSFSWAGAGDTQYF. The CDR3, as DNA: TGCGCCAGCAGCTTCAGCTGGGCGGGAGCCGGAGATACGCAGTATTTT.

The J gene is TRBJ2-5, the V gene TRBV6-1, with 8 bases lining up with TRBD1. CDR3 length: 16 amino acids. Germline trimming cut 3 bases from V and 3 bases from J; bases unmatched to any gene: 9. Per germline, CDR1 MNHNS and CDR2 SASEGT. The CDR3 DNA reads TGTGCCAGCAGTGACCTGGGACGGGGACAGGAAGAGACCCAGTACTTC. This codes for CASSDLGRGQEETQYF.

The rearrangement links TRBV4-3 to TRBJ1-2, with a tentative D call TRBD1 (6 bases). From germline, CDR1 is LGHNA and CDR2 YSLEER. This CDR3 is 18 amino acids long. Trimming cost V 4 bases and J 2 bases, with 23 bases left between them. The DNA of the CDR3 is TGCGCCAGCAGCCGGTACCATTTTGGCTGGGGGCCGAACTATGGCTACACCTTC. It encodes CASSRYHFGWGPNYGYTF.

This chain uses TRBV29-1 with TRBJ1-1, with D unresolved. V was trimmed by 1 base and J by 6 bases, leaving 6 bases between them. The CDR3 contains 11 residues. Germline assignment: CDR1 SQVTM and CDR2 ANQGSEA. The CDR3 nucleotides are TGCAGCGTTGAAGGGTTTTCTGAAGCTTTCTTT. Its protein product is CSVEGFSEAFF.

The chain combines TRBV11-2 with TRBJ2-2; D call uncertain. The CDR3 runs to 17 residues. The V and J ends lost 0 bases and 1 base respectively, with 12 bases between them. Germline CDR1 SGHAT, CDR2 FQNNGV. The CDR3 region has the DNA TGTGCCAGCAGCTTAGATCTAACTCTTAAGAACACCGGGGAGCTGTTTTTT. Protein product: CASSLDLTLKNTGELFF.

The chain employs TRBV18 and TRBJ2-3; 7 bases map to TRBD1. This CDR3 has 16 residues. In germline, CDR1 is KGHSH, CDR2 LQKENI. V lost 3 bases to trimming and J lost 1 base; unmatched junction nucleotides: 7. CDR3 residues: CASSPNRDSRTDTQYF. The DNA of the CDR3 is TGTGCCAGCTCACCCAACCGGGACAGTCGCACAGATACGCAGTATTTT.

This clonotype came up many times. This sequence joins TRBV10-3 and TRBJ2-5; TRBD2 agrees at 8 bases. V dropped 6 bases and J dropped 5; count of bases not matched to a gene: 8. CDR1 is ENHRY, CDR2 SYGVKD, per germline. This CDR3 has 14 residues. CDR3 region: CAIRAGRAGETQYF. The CDR3 bases are TGTGCCATCAGGGCCGGGAGGGCCGGTGAGACCCAGTACTTC.

V usage is TRBV11-3 and J usage is TRBJ2-5; 9 nucleotides line up with TRBD2. The length of the CDR3 is 17 residues. In germline, CDR1 is SGHNT, CDR2 YENEEA. J gave up 5 bases and V 4 bases, and 14 bases lay outside the gene matches. The CDR3 DNA reads as TGTGCCAGCAGCTCGCCGCACAAGCGGGGGGCCAGGGAGACCCAGTACTTC. It translates to CASSSPHKRGARETQYF. The variable domain in full, with the rest retrieved from reference TRBV11-3 and TRBJ2-5, is EAGVVQSPRYKIIEKKQPVAFWCNPISGHNTLYWYLQNLGQGPELLIRYENEEAVDDSQLPKDRFSAERLKGVDSTLKIQPAELGDSAVYLCASSSPHKRGARETQYFGPGTRLLVL.

The chain carries TRBV20-1 and TRBJ2-1; 8 nucleotides line up with TRBD2. The CDR3 contains 14 residues. Germline-derived CDR1 and CDR2 are DFQATT and SNEGSKA (reference sequence). Trimming took 6 bases from V and 0 from J; bases not matched to a gene: 4. The DNA of the CDR3 is TGCAGTGCAAGCGGGAGCTTCTCCTACAATGAGCAGTTCTTC. It translates to CSASGSFSYNEQFF.

The chain has TRBV20-1 and TRBJ2-5, with 10 bases identical to TRBD1. Trimming took 3 bases from V and 5 from J; bases not matched to a gene: 6. Germline assignment: CDR1 DFQATT and CDR2 SNEGSKA (reference sequence). The CDR3 has 14 amino acids. The CDR3 DNA sequence: TGCAGTGCTAGCTTGGGACAGGGGACGGAGACCCAGTACTTC. Protein: CSASLGQGTETQYF.

This chain links TRBV9 with TRBJ2-7, with a weak D call TRBD2 (5 bases). Trimming cost V 0 bases and J 3 bases, with 13 bases left between them. Germline loops: CDR1 SGDLS, CDR2 YYNGEE. The CDR3 loop spans 15 amino acids. CDR3 protein: CASSVGSGSYYEQYF. The CDR3 DNA sequence: TGTGCCAGCAGCGTAGGCAGCGGCTCTTACTACGAGCAGTACTTC.